What follows are 9 T cell receptor beta chains derived from one specimen sequenced in a study of T cell responses to AZD1222 COVID-19 vaccine. Data came from immunoSEQ multiplex PCR; TCRdb stores just in-frame clones and leaves some out. The profile covers 150,000 to 200,000 clones, with 85% to 95% appearing a single time and over 0.8% taken by the ten largest. The sequencing here drew on peripheral blood, taken on day 0 of AZD1222 vaccination. The receptors shown here come from an adult in good health.

This chain connects TRBV11-3 to TRBJ2-1, with D uncertain. The germline CDR1 and CDR2 sequences are SGHNT and YENEEA. This CDR3 has 18 amino acids. The V end was cut by 4 bases, the J end by 3 bases, with 22 bases between. The CDR3 coding sequence is TGTGCCAGCAGCTCATTTCCCCCCACGTTCTTTCGCTACAATGAGCAGTTCTTC. Translated: CASSSFPPTFFRYNEQFF.

The gene calls are TRBV30 and TRBJ2-4; D possibly corresponds to TRBD2 (6 bases). The CDR3 loop spans 20 amino acids. Germline values: CDR1 GTSNPN, CDR2 SVGIG (reference sequence). Trimming stripped 2 bases from V and 1 base from J, with 27 bases between. The CDR3 is CAWSLYGPGMVGGAKNIQYF. CDR3 in DNA: TGTGCCTGGAGTCTGTACGGGCCAGGGATGGTTGGAGGGGCCAAAAACATTCAGTACTTC.

This clone occurred once. The chain uses TRBV9 and TRBJ1-4, with D possibly being TRBD1 (6 bases). Germline-derived CDR1 and CDR2 are SGDLS and YYNGEE. The V end was cut by 2 bases, the J end by 7 bases, with 9 bases between. The CDR3 is 13 residues long. CDR3 amino acids: CASSVRGGEKLFF. CDR3 DNA: TGTGCCAGCAGCGTTAGGGGGGGTGAAAAACTGTTTTTT.

The V gene is TRBV7-6, the J gene TRBJ2-5; TRBD1 agrees at 9 bases. CDR1 SGHVS and CDR2 FNYEAQ come from the germline V gene. This CDR3 has 17 residues. V lost 6 bases, J lost 5 bases, and 16 bases stayed unmatched. CDR3 sequence reads: CASRLGVGTGLSETQYF. CDR3 nucleotide sequence: TGTGCCAGCAGGTTGGGGGTCGGGACAGGGCTAAGTGAGACCCAGTACTTC.

The rearrangement joins TRBV3-1 (or the pseudogene TRBV3-2) to TRBJ1-1; TRBD1 agrees at 7 bases. This CDR3 comprises 15 residues. After removal of 6 bases from V and 2 bases from J, the junction contained 9 bases not matched to a gene. Germline CDR1 reads LGHDT; CDR2 reads YNNKEL (reference sequence). The CDR3 DNA is TGTGCCAGCAGGCCCTCAGGGGGTGGCAACACTGAAGCTTTCTTT. Amino acids: CASRPSGGGNTEAFF.

The chain links TRBV7-8 to TRBJ2-5, with 9 nucleotides matching TRBD2. CDR1 and CDR2 from the germline V gene are SGHVS and FQNEAQ. CDR3 length equals 17 residues. The ends lost 7 bases at V and 1 base at J; junction bases unmatched: 13. The DNA of the CDR3 is TGTGCCAGCACCCGTAATCAGCGGGGGGTGATCCAAGAGACCCAGTACTTC. Translation gives CASTRNQRGVIQETQYF. Complete variable domain (other parts from reference TRBV7-8 and TRBJ2-5): GAGVSQSPRYKVAKRGQDVALRCDPISGHVSLFWYQQALGQGPEFLTYFQNEAQLDKSGLPSDRFFAERPEGSVSTLKIQRTQQEDSAVYLCASTRNQRGVIQETQYFGPGTRLLVL.

The V and J genes are TRBV5-6 and TRBJ1-6; possibly TRBD1 for D (5 bases). Germline-derived CDR1 and CDR2 are SGHDT and YYEEEE. The V end lost 5 bases, the J end lost 7 bases, and 19 bases lay between the germline ends. The CDR3 covers 16 residues. The CDR3, as DNA: TGTGCCAGCAGTTTCTTGCAAGGGGACGGAAATTCACCCCTCCACTTT. Protein product: CASSFLQGDGNSPLHF.

The rearrangement joins TRBV12-3 or TRBV12-4 to TRBJ1-4, with no clear D. This CDR3 comprises 12 residues. V dropped 5 bases and J dropped 10 bases, with 11 bases sitting between them. Here the CDR3 DNA reads TGTGCCAGCAGTCCCCCCGTCGGAAAACTGTTTTTT. Residues: CASSPPVGKLFF.

The chain links TRBV10-3 to TRBJ1-5; no clear D. Germline V gene lookup returns CDR1 ENHRY and CDR2 SYGVKD. Trimming cost V 0 bases and J 2 bases, with 8 bases left between them. This CDR3 has 15 residues. CDR3 DNA sequence: TGTGCCATCAGTGAGTCCACAGTTGGCAATCAGCCCCAGCATTTT. Translating it yields CAISESTVGNQPQHF.